This entry concerns a single TCR beta chain. V lost 2 bases to trimming and J lost 7 bases, with 15 bases between them. Germline V gene data show CDR1 as SGHVS and CDR2 as FQNEAQ. The CDR3 sequence is 16 residues long. This specimen belongs to a study of control samples from healthy donors and cancer patients. The protocol was immunoSEQ multiplex PCR, while the TCRdb copy is restricted to in-frame clones and leaves out a portion. Of some 90,000 clones in the sample, approximately 93% were seen once. The chain is built from TRBV7-8 and TRBJ1-6, with a weak D call TRBD1 (5 bases). The sequence was obtained from a young woman in good health. The sequencing sample was made of blood. The CDR3 here is CASSLNRDFPNSPLHF. The CDR3 nucleotides read TGTGCCAGCAGCTTAAACCGGGACTTTCCCAATTCACCCCTCCACTTT. The whole variable domain, filled in from reference TRBV7-8 and TRBJ1-6, reads GAGVSQSPRYKVAKRGQDVALRCDPISGHVSLFWYQQALGQGPEFLTYFQNEAQLDKSGLPSDRFFAERPEGSVSTLKIQRTQQEDSAVYLCASSLNRDFPNSPLHFGNGTRLTVT.